What follows describes a single T cell receptor (beta chain). These data belong to a study of blood T cell repertoires in COVID-19. Study as a whole: COVID-19 samples collected from the United States, Italy and Spain covered acute and convalescent phases. Sample material is recorded as cDNA or gDNA derived from T cells, B-cell-depleted T cells, or PBMCs.

Assay: immunoSEQ multiplex PCR; the TCRdb copy retains only in-frame clones and omits some. This sample has approximately 160,000 clones, with 70% to 85% found just once. V shed 4 bases, J shed 6 bases, and the junction held 9 bases outside the gene matches. This CDR3 has 16 residues. Germline-derived CDR1 and CDR2 are MNHNS and SASEGT. This clonotype originated in a woman aged 45-60 years in a cohort sampled during active or convalescent COVID-19. The chain joins TRBV6-1 to TRBJ1-6; 7 nucleotides match TRBD1. The sequencing sample was made of peripheral blood. DNA of the CDR3: TGTGCCAGCAGTGGAACAGGGGCCCTCCTTAATTCACCCCTCCACTTT. Protein: CASSGTGALLNSPLHF.